This entry lists 27 T cell receptor beta chains sequenced from one sample in a study of Ad26.COV2.S vaccination and SARS-CoV-2 variants. TCRdb's table, derived via immunoSEQ multiplex PCR, lists solely in-frame clones and lacks some. The sample includes about 500,000 clones, roughly nine tenths seen only once; the top ten take roughly 1.7%. Treatment of the sample: 15 to 20 received Ad26.COV2.S at low or high dose, single or two shots; roughly five received placebo; per-sample allocation not given. Each sample was drawn 63 days after the first injection (of vaccine or placebo). Sequencing used peripheral blood, obtained in a trial of Ad26.COV2.S vaccine versus placebo. The receptors were sampled from a person aged 18-60 years who received the Ad26.COV2.S COVID-19 vaccine or a placebo.

The chain has TRBV4-3 and TRBJ1-2, with D perhaps matching TRBD1 (6 bases). The CDR3 contains 16 residues. V was cut by 4 bases and J by 3 bases, with 18 bases left in between. Germline assignment: CDR1 LGHNA and CDR2 YSLEER. The CDR3 DNA sequence: TGCGCCAGCAGCCCCTCGTTGTTGGACAGCTACTATGGCTACACCTTC. Protein sequence: CASSPSLLDSYYGYTF.

This rearrangement joins TRBV6-4 to TRBJ1-1, with a tentative D call TRBD1 (5 bases). Germline CDR1 is MRHNA and CDR2 is SNTAGT. Trimming took off 0 bases at V and 10 bases at J, with 15 bases between the two ends. The CDR3 sequence is 14 residues long. The CDR3 loop reads CASSDSNPGARAFF. The DNA for the CDR3 is TGTGCCAGCAGTGACTCGAACCCCGGGGCTCGAGCTTTCTTT.

V gene TRBV7-9 combines with J gene TRBJ2-7, with D maybe TRBD1 (5 bases). This CDR3 comprises 14 residues. The germline V gene has CDR1 SEHNR and CDR2 FQNEAQ (reference sequence). Trimming left V 5 bases short and J 0 bases short, with 11 bases between. CDR3 loop: CASSIDSFSYEQYF. The CDR3 DNA reads as TGTGCCAGCAGCATAGACAGTTTCTCCTACGAGCAGTACTTC.

The chain recombines TRBV28 with TRBJ2-7, with a weak D call TRBD2 (6 bases). The V gene lost 6 bases and the J gene lost 1 base, with 16 bases spanning the gap. The CDR3 has 15 residues. Germline CDR1 is MDHEN and CDR2 is SYDVKM. CDR3 residues: CASSPTGVGSYEQYF. CDR3 in DNA: TGTGCCAGCAGCCCTACGGGGGTTGGGTCCTACGAGCAGTACTTC.

The chain uses TRBV7-8 and TRBJ1-1, with TRBD1 matching 7 bases. V dropped 2 bases and J dropped 5; count of bases not matched to a gene: 11. The germline gives CDR1 SGHVS, CDR2 FQNEAQ. The CDR3 is 16 amino acids. Here the CDR3 DNA reads TGTGCCAGCAGCTTAACCGCCGGACAGGCGGATACTGAAGCTTTCTTT. Translation: CASSLTAGQADTEAFF.

This chain joins TRBV7-8 and TRBJ1-2; D is uncertain. V was trimmed by 2 bases and J by 4 bases, leaving 14 bases between them. Germline loops: CDR1 SGHVS, CDR2 FQNEAQ. The CDR3 spans 15 residues. Here the CDR3 DNA reads TGTGCCAGCAGCTTAATGGGCGCTAATGTCTATGGCTACACCTTC. It codes for CASSLMGANVYGYTF.

The chain couples TRBV9 to TRBJ2-7; 7 bases agree with TRBD1. The CDR3 is 15 residues long. The ends lost 2 bases at V and 0 bases at J; junction bases unmatched: 5. Germline-derived CDR1 and CDR2 are SGDLS and YYNGEE. Here the CDR3 reads CASSVSGTASYEQYF. CDR3 in DNA: TGTGCCAGCAGCGTTTCCGGGACAGCCTCCTACGAGCAGTACTTC.

This clone was found a few times. The chain joins TRBV9 to TRBJ2-2; 9 nucleotides agree with TRBD1. This CDR3 region has 16 residues. The ends lost 4 bases at V and 6 bases at J; junction bases unmatched: 10. CDR1 and CDR2 from the germline V gene are SGDLS and YYNGEE. CDR3 loop: CASSPPDRGFAGELFF. As DNA, the CDR3 is TGTGCCAGCAGCCCACCCGACAGGGGGTTTGCCGGGGAGCTGTTTTTT.

V gene TRBV4-1 combines with J gene TRBJ2-7; TRBD2 agrees at 8 bases. After removal of 6 bases from V and 1 base from J, the junction contained 5 bases not matched to a gene. The CDR3 covers 14 residues. Germline CDR1 is MGHRA and CDR2 is YSYEKL. The CDR3 spells CASSLGGGSYEQYF. In DNA, the CDR3 is TGCGCCAGCAGTCTCGGGGGGGGATCCTACGAGCAGTACTTC.

This sequence joins TRBV4-1 and TRBJ2-5; D is uncertain. V was trimmed by 1 base and J by 3 bases, leaving 12 bases between them. The CDR3 totals 15 residues. Germline loops: CDR1 MGHRA, CDR2 YSYEKL. CDR3 protein: CASSQVLRTKETQYF. The CDR3 coding sequence is TGCGCCAGCAGCCAAGTACTAAGAACGAAAGAGACCCAGTACTTC.

The chain employs TRBV9 and TRBJ1-4; D is possibly TRBD1 (6 bases). This CDR3 region has 17 residues. The V gene's germline CDR1 is SGDLS and CDR2 YYNGEE. V was pared by 3 bases and J by 6 bases, with 21 bases between. The CDR3 sequence is CASSAGALGHPDEKLFF. The CDR3 DNA reads TGTGCCAGCAGCGCGGGGGCGTTGGGACATCCTGATGAAAAACTGTTTTTT.

The rearrangement uses TRBV18 and TRBJ2-7, with 8 bases aligning to TRBD2. Germline values: CDR1 KGHSH, CDR2 LQKENI. The J segment lost 3 bases and the V segment lost 3 bases, leaving 7 bases of the junction unmatched. The CDR3 runs to 15 residues. The CDR3 reads CASSPRGGSIYEQYF. DNA of the CDR3: TGTGCCAGCTCACCCCGGGGGGGCTCGATCTACGAGCAGTACTTC.

This clone was observed a handful of times. The chain recombines TRBV7-3 with TRBJ2-2; possibly TRBD1 for D (6 bases). The V end lost 6 bases, the J end lost 7 bases, and 15 bases lay between the germline ends. The CDR3 runs to 14 residues. Per the germline V gene, CDR1 is SGHTA and CDR2 is FQGTGA. As DNA, the CDR3 is TGTGCCAGCAGGCCCTCAGGGGTTGACGGGGAGCTGTTTTTT. This sequence encodes CASRPSGVDGELFF.

The J gene is TRBJ2-7, the V gene TRBV18; 11 positions agree with TRBD2. The CDR3 is 14 residues long. With V trimmed by 8 bases and J by 3 bases, 6 bases remained unmatched. The V gene's germline CDR1 is KGHSH and CDR2 LQKENI. The CDR3 bases are TGTGCCAGCGCCACGGGGACTAGCGGCTACGAGCAGTACTTC. It specifies CASATGTSGYEQYF.

The chain links TRBV11-2 to TRBJ2-5; D may be TRBD2 (5 bases). CDR1 is SGHAT and CDR2 is FQNNGV in the germline V gene. This CDR3 is built from 12 residues. V was clipped by 3 bases and J by 5 bases, with 7 bases between them. CDR3 protein: CASSFWEETQYF. In nucleotides, the CDR3 is TGTGCCAGCAGCTTTTGGGAGGAGACCCAGTACTTC.

The chain has TRBV7-9 and TRBJ1-2; 11 nucleotides agree with TRBD1. V shed 1 base and J 7 bases; nucleotides not matched to a gene: 5. The CDR3 spans 15 residues. Germline V gene sequence: CDR1 SEHNR, CDR2 FQNEAQ (reference sequence). The CDR3 loop is CASSLEGTGGRGYTF. In DNA form, the CDR3 reads TGTGCCAGCAGCTTAGAGGGGACAGGGGGACGTGGCTACACCTTC.

The chain recombines TRBV20-1 with TRBJ2-7; 10 nucleotides agree with TRBD2. The CDR3 runs to 11 residues. Per germline, CDR1 DFQATT and CDR2 SNEGSKA (reference sequence). DNA for the CDR3: TGCAGTGCTAGAGATCTTCTAGCGGGAGCGGTC. Translated: CSARDLLAGAV.

The genes are TRBV3-1 (or the pseudogene TRBV3-2) and TRBJ1-2, with D perhaps TRBD1 (5 bases). CDR3 length: 12 residues. V was clipped by 5 bases and J by 5 bases, with 9 bases between them. Germline CDR1 is LGHDT and CDR2 is YNNKEL (reference sequence). The CDR3 coding sequence is TGTGCCAGCAGCTTCTCAGGGTATGGCTACACCTTC. Its protein is CASSFSGYGYTF.

The V gene is TRBV20-1, the J gene TRBJ1-2, with a weak D call TRBD1 (6 bases). The V gene's germline CDR1 is DFQATT and CDR2 SNEGSKA (reference sequence). The CDR3 totals 11 residues. V lost 2 bases and J 8 bases, leaving 9 bases between the germline ends. The CDR3: CSARTGSGYTF. The CDR3 region has the DNA TGCAGTGCTAGAACAGGGTCGGGCTACACCTTC.

The chain carries TRBV6-5 and TRBJ1-2; the D is unclear. The CDR3 extends over 13 amino acids. Trimming removed 3 bases at V and 2 bases at J, with 7 bases between. In germline, CDR1 is MNHEY, CDR2 SVGAGI. The CDR3: CASSYFLNYGYTF. For the CDR3, the DNA is TGTGCCAGCAGTTATTTTCTAAACTATGGCTACACCTTC.

CDR3 amino acids: CSASSPWAGGLAKNIQYF. The CDR3 coding sequence is TGCAGTGCTAGTTCCCCTTGGGCGGGAGGACTAGCCAAAAACATTCAGTACTTC. This chain links TRBV20-1 with TRBJ2-4; 8 bases match TRBD2. J was trimmed by 0 bases and V by 3 bases; bases with no gene match: 13. CDR3 length equals 18 residues. Germline V gene data show CDR1 as DFQATT and CDR2 as SNEGSKA (reference sequence).

J is TRBJ1-2 and V is TRBV19; weak D call: TRBD1 (6 bases). CDR1 is LNHDA, CDR2 SQIVND, per germline (reference sequence). This CDR3 contains 14 residues. The germline V and J ends were trimmed by 4 bases and 2 bases, with 11 bases remaining between them. The chain's CDR3 is CASSTFQGNYGYTF. The CDR3 DNA reads TGTGCCAGTAGTACCTTCCAGGGGAACTATGGCTACACCTTC.

The V call is TRBV6-5, the J call TRBJ1-6; TRBD1 matches 9 bases. Per germline, CDR1 MNHEY and CDR2 SVGAGI. Trimming removed 6 bases from V and 8 bases from J; junction bases left unmatched: 5. The CDR3 length is 14 residues. Here the CDR3 DNA reads TGTGCCAGCAGCCTCCGGGACAGGGATTCACCCCTCCACTTT. Translation: CASSLRDRDSPLHF.

As regards this clone: At one end the junction does not follow the germline gene, possibly because of a read error. The chain couples TRBV5-1 to TRBJ2-5; TRBD2 aligns across 7 bases. The germline CDR1 and CDR2 sequences are SGHRS and YFSETQ. The CDR3 is made up of 12 amino acids. The CDR3 coding sequence is TGCGCCAGCAGCTTGGATCGGGGGGACCTGGACTTC. Protein sequence: CASSLDRGDLDF. The complete variable domain, with remaining parts taken from reference TRBV5-1 and TRBJ2-5, reads KAGVTQTPRYLIKTRGQQVTLSCSPISGHRSVSWYQQTPGQGLQFLFEYFSETQRNKGNFPGRFSGRQFSNSRSEMNVSTLELGDSALYLCASSLDRGDLDFGPGTRLLVL.

The V gene is TRBV3-1 (or the pseudogene TRBV3-2), the J gene TRBJ1-6, with TRBD1 matching over 8 bases. V was clipped by 3 bases and J by 7 bases; unmatched bases: 5. CDR3 size: 15 residues. Germline V gene data show CDR1 as LGHDT and CDR2 as YNNKEL (reference sequence). The chain's CDR3 is CASSHLTGGNSPLHF. CDR3 bases: TGTGCCAGCAGCCACCTAACAGGGGGGAATTCACCCCTCCACTTT.

This clone was detected ten times or more. The CDR3 region is CASSLTGTGHQPQHF. In DNA, the CDR3 is TGCGCCAGCAGCTTGACCGGGACAGGACATCAGCCCCAGCATTTT. V is TRBV5-1 and J is TRBJ1-5, with 8 bases identical to TRBD1. The V gene end was trimmed by 1 base and the J gene end by 5 bases; junction bases not matched to a gene: 5. The germline CDR1 and CDR2 sequences are SGHRS and YFSETQ. This CDR3 is built from 15 residues.

V gene TRBV7-3 combines with J gene TRBJ1-1; a possible D gene is TRBD1 (5 bases). CDR1 and CDR2 (germline): SGHTA, FQGTGA. Trimming took 1 base from V and 1 from J, leaving 10 bases between them. The CDR3 sequence is 15 residues long. The CDR3 spells CASSLMPGENTEAFF. CDR3 in DNA: TGTGCCAGCAGCTTAATGCCGGGGGAGAACACTGAAGCTTTCTTT.